This paragraph covers one T cell receptor beta chain sequence. The sample is drawn from a study of blood T cell repertoires in COVID-19. Data came from immunoSEQ multiplex PCR; TCRdb stores just in-frame clones and leaves some out. The data contain around 100,000 clones, 70% to 90% of them singletons. The sequencing sample was made of peripheral blood. The TCR was taken from a human donor in a cohort sampled during active COVID-19.

This chain's CDR3 is CASTMGTGEAFF. For the CDR3, the DNA is TGTGCCAGCACCATGGGGACAGGGGAAGCTTTCTTT. V gene TRBV28 combines with J gene TRBJ1-1; 9 nucleotides line up with TRBD1. The V segment lost 7 bases and the J segment 8 bases; nucleotides outside the gene matches: 5. Germline V lookup: CDR1 MDHEN, CDR2 SYDVKM. The CDR3 loop spans 12 amino acids.